The rows below give T cell receptor beta chains drawn from one sample of a study of cytomegalovirus exposure and HLA in healthy donors. Repertoires were generated with immunoSEQ multiplex PCR, while TCRdb's copy carries only in-frame clones and drops some. The data contain about 220,000 clones, just over 90% of them singletons. Sequenced sample: PBMCs. The receptors shown here come from a woman between 18 and 29 years old in good health and CMV-seronegative. CDR3s include the opening cysteine and the closing phenylalanine or tryptophan. D genes are given only for firm matches. Size values are once, few and many counts, or a class for expanded clones, and some rows have none.

j_call: TRBJ1-2; v_call: TRBV28; clone_size: -; d_call: -; cdr3_aa: CASSLGSRYGYTF; cdr3_nt: TGTGCCAGCAGTCTCGGCTCCAGGTATGGCTACACCTTC
j_call: TRBJ1-2; v_call: TRBV10-1; clone_size: few; d_call: -; cdr3_aa: CASSGGYGYTF; cdr3_nt: TGCGCCAGCAGTGGAGGCTATGGCTACACCTTC
j_call: TRBJ1-1; v_call: TRBV19; clone_size: once; d_call: -; cdr3_aa: CASSIGSTEAFF; cdr3_nt: TGTGCCAGTAGTATCGGGAGCACTGAAGCTTTCTTT
j_call: TRBJ2-3; v_call: TRBV19; clone_size: -; d_call: -; cdr3_aa: CASSIGAGPYTDTQYF; cdr3_nt: TGTGCCAGTAGTATAGGAGCAGGCCCATACACAGATACGCAGTATTTT
j_call: TRBJ2-3; v_call: TRBV7-3; clone_size: -; d_call: -; cdr3_aa: CASSLGGYTDTQYF; cdr3_nt: TGTGCCAGCAGCTTAGGGGGGTACACAGATACGCAGTATTTT
j_call: TRBJ1-2; v_call: TRBV6-5; clone_size: -; d_call: -; cdr3_aa: CASSQQGWQDYGYTF; cdr3_nt: TGTGCCAGCAGCCAGCAGGGGTGGCAGGACTATGGCTACACCTTC
j_call: TRBJ2-1; v_call: TRBV18; clone_size: -; d_call: TRBD2; cdr3_aa: CASSPDSLAGANEQFF; cdr3_nt: TGTGCCAGCTCACCCGATTCGCTAGCGGGAGCCAATGAGCAGTTCTTC
j_call: TRBJ2-7; v_call: TRBV10-3; clone_size: few; d_call: TRBD2; cdr3_aa: CAIGAGGYEQYF; cdr3_nt: TGTGCCATCGGCGCGGGAGGCTACGAGCAGTACTTC
j_call: TRBJ1-2; v_call: TRBV5-1; clone_size: -; d_call: -; cdr3_aa: CASSLGTVNYGYTF; cdr3_nt: TGCGCCAGCAGCTTGGGGACAGTGAACTATGGCTACACCTTC
j_call: TRBJ2-7; v_call: TRBV5-1; clone_size: few; d_call: -; cdr3_aa: CASSRRGVGEQYF; cdr3_nt: TGCGCCAGCAGCCGCCGCGGAGTTGGCGAGCAGTACTTC
j_call: TRBJ2-2; v_call: TRBV28; clone_size: -; d_call: -; cdr3_aa: CASSLGSLDGTGELFF; cdr3_nt: TGTGCCAGCAGTTTAGGGTCGCTAGACGGCACCGGGGAGCTGTTTTTT
j_call: TRBJ2-7; v_call: TRBV28; clone_size: once; d_call: TRBD2; cdr3_aa: CASSLIGTRSYEQYF; cdr3_nt: TGTGCCAGCAGTTTAATTGGGACTAGGTCCTACGAGCAGTACTTC
j_call: TRBJ2-2; v_call: TRBV15; clone_size: -; d_call: -; cdr3_aa: CATSRGTLNTGELFF; cdr3_nt: TGTGCCACCAGCAGGGGGACACTGAACACCGGGGAGCTGTTTTTT
j_call: TRBJ1-2; v_call: TRBV30; clone_size: -; d_call: -; cdr3_aa: CAHQRGTTGDGYTF; cdr3_nt: TGTGCCCATCAACGTGGCACTACCGGGGATGGCTACACCTTC
j_call: TRBJ1-5; v_call: TRBV6-5; clone_size: -; d_call: -; cdr3_aa: CASSQTGSNQPQHF; cdr3_nt: TGTGCCAGCAGCCAGACAGGTAGCAATCAGCCCCAGCATTTT
j_call: TRBJ2-1; v_call: TRBV7-9; clone_size: once; d_call: TRBD1; cdr3_aa: CASSPRTGDNEQFF; cdr3_nt: TGTGCCAGCAGCCCCCGGACAGGGGACAATGAGCAGTTCTTC
j_call: TRBJ2-7; v_call: TRBV6-1; clone_size: -; d_call: TRBD2; cdr3_aa: CATRTSGTYEQYF; cdr3_nt: TGTGCCACCCGGACTAGCGGGACCTACGAGCAGTACTTC
j_call: TRBJ2-7; v_call: TRBV9; clone_size: -; d_call: -; cdr3_aa: CASSEQGSSSYEQYF; cdr3_nt: TGTGCCAGCAGCGAACAGGGTTCCTCTTCCTACGAGCAGTACTTC
j_call: TRBJ1-1; v_call: TRBV5-1; clone_size: -; d_call: -; cdr3_aa: CASSWGHQNTEAFF; cdr3_nt: TGCGCCAGCAGCTGGGGACACCAGAACACTGAAGCTTTCTTT
j_call: TRBJ2-5; v_call: TRBV7-8; clone_size: -; d_call: TRBD2; cdr3_aa: CASSLAGGAAQETQYF; cdr3_nt: TGTGCCAGCAGCTTAGCGGGAGGGGCCGCACAAGAGACCCAGTACTTC
j_call: TRBJ2-7; v_call: TRBV25-1; clone_size: -; d_call: -; cdr3_aa: CASSGPNYGQYF; cdr3_nt: TGTGCCAGCAGTGGCCCAAACTACGGGCAGTACTTC
j_call: TRBJ2-3; v_call: TRBV30; clone_size: -; d_call: -; cdr3_aa: CAWKPTDTQYF; cdr3_nt: TGTGCCTGGAAGCCAACAGATACGCAGTATTTT
j_call: TRBJ2-5; v_call: TRBV5-1; clone_size: -; d_call: -; cdr3_aa: CASSEPSSGRGETQYF; cdr3_nt: TGCGCCAGCAGCGAGCCCTCGAGCGGCCGAGGAGAGACCCAGTACTTC
j_call: TRBJ1-3; v_call: TRBV30; clone_size: -; d_call: -; cdr3_aa: CAWSATQGYSGNTIYF; cdr3_nt: TGTGCCTGGAGTGCGACACAGGGATACTCTGGAAACACCATATATTTT
j_call: TRBJ1-1; v_call: TRBV29-1; clone_size: -; d_call: TRBD1; cdr3_aa: CSVVGGAFNTEAFF; cdr3_nt: TGCAGCGTTGTAGGGGGCGCGTTCAACACTGAAGCTTTCTTT
j_call: TRBJ2-1; v_call: TRBV11-3; clone_size: -; d_call: -; cdr3_aa: CASSLGLGGPGVDEQFF; cdr3_nt: TGTGCCAGCAGCTTAGGCCTGGGGGGGCCGGGCGTAGATGAGCAGTTCTTC
j_call: TRBJ2-5; v_call: TRBV7-6; clone_size: -; d_call: -; cdr3_aa: CASSLALDGGRDQYF; cdr3_nt: TGTGCCAGCAGCTTAGCGCTAGACGGAGGTCGTGACCAGTACTTC
j_call: TRBJ2-5; v_call: TRBV6-5; clone_size: -; d_call: -; cdr3_aa: CASRKGGQETQYF; cdr3_nt: TGTGCCAGCAGAAAGGGAGGTCAAGAGACCCAGTACTTC
j_call: TRBJ2-7; v_call: TRBV7-2; clone_size: -; d_call: TRBD1; cdr3_aa: CASSLGQGHEQYF; cdr3_nt: TGTGCCAGCAGCTTGGGACAGGGCCACGAGCAGTACTTC
j_call: TRBJ1-5; v_call: TRBV7-9; clone_size: -; d_call: -; cdr3_aa: CASSREGGNQPQHF; cdr3_nt: TGTGCCAGCAGCCGTGAAGGAGGCAATCAGCCCCAGCATTTT
j_call: TRBJ1-6; v_call: TRBV5-8; clone_size: -; d_call: -; cdr3_aa: CASSLEKHNSPLHF; cdr3_nt: TGTGCCAGCAGCTTGGAAAAGCATAATTCACCCCTCCACTTT
j_call: TRBJ2-7; v_call: TRBV14; clone_size: -; d_call: TRBD2; cdr3_aa: CASSQRASGISYEQYF; cdr3_nt: TGTGCCAGCAGCCAAAGGGCTAGCGGCATTTCCTACGAGCAGTACTTC
j_call: TRBJ2-1; v_call: TRBV27; clone_size: -; d_call: TRBD1; cdr3_aa: CASSRTGSYNEQFF; cdr3_nt: TGTGCCAGCAGTAGGACAGGTTCCTACAATGAGCAGTTCTTC
j_call: TRBJ1-2; v_call: TRBV30; clone_size: few; d_call: -; cdr3_aa: CAWSELRGAESYGYTF; cdr3_nt: TGTGCCTGGAGTGAGCTCCGGGGGGCAGAGAGCTATGGCTACACCTTC
j_call: TRBJ1-2; v_call: TRBV9; clone_size: -; d_call: TRBD1; cdr3_aa: CASSVPLRTGYGYTF; cdr3_nt: TGTGCCAGCAGCGTACCTCTAAGGACAGGGTATGGCTACACCTTC
j_call: TRBJ1-2; v_call: TRBV29-1; clone_size: -; d_call: TRBD1; cdr3_aa: CSGGQGAKNYGYTF; cdr3_nt: TGCAGCGGCGGACAGGGGGCGAAGAACTATGGCTACACCTTC
j_call: TRBJ1-2; v_call: TRBV5-1; clone_size: -; d_call: -; cdr3_aa: CASRLLTESGYGYTF; cdr3_nt: TGCGCCAGCAGGTTGCTCACGGAGTCCGGTTACGGCTACACCTTC
j_call: TRBJ1-5; v_call: TRBV13; clone_size: -; d_call: -; cdr3_aa: CASSLRTAHQPQHF; cdr3_nt: TGTGCCAGCAGCTTGCGGACAGCGCATCAGCCCCAGCATTTT
j_call: TRBJ1-1; v_call: TRBV19; clone_size: -; d_call: TRBD1; cdr3_aa: CASKNDRGGTEAFF; cdr3_nt: TGTGCCAGCAAGAACGACAGGGGTGGCACTGAAGCTTTCTTT
j_call: TRBJ2-7; v_call: TRBV19; clone_size: -; d_call: TRBD1; cdr3_aa: CASTGTGTGPYEQYF; cdr3_nt: TGTGCCAGTACCGGCACCGGGACAGGACCCTACGAGCAGTACTTC
j_call: TRBJ2-1; v_call: TRBV9; clone_size: -; d_call: TRBD2; cdr3_aa: CASSVELAGGNEQFF; cdr3_nt: TGTGCCAGCAGCGTAGAACTAGCGGGAGGCAATGAGCAGTTCTTC
j_call: TRBJ1-1; v_call: TRBV19; clone_size: -; d_call: -; cdr3_aa: CASSTEDSLEAFF; cdr3_nt: TGTGCCAGTAGTACCGAGGACAGCTTGGAAGCTTTCTTT
j_call: TRBJ2-5; v_call: TRBV5-6; clone_size: once; d_call: -; cdr3_aa: CASSHSLGHHIQETQYF; cdr3_nt: TGTGCCAGCAGCCACTCCCTAGGACATCATATACAAGAGACCCAGTACTTC
j_call: TRBJ2-1; v_call: TRBV29-1; clone_size: -; d_call: TRBD1; cdr3_aa: CSVVTLSTGAPSYNEQFF; cdr3_nt: TGCAGCGTCGTTACTTTGTCCACAGGGGCCCCCTCCTACAATGAGCAGTTCTTC
j_call: TRBJ2-3; v_call: TRBV4-2; clone_size: -; d_call: TRBD2; cdr3_aa: CASSQVAGRGTQYF; cdr3_nt: TGTGCCAGCAGCCAAGTAGCGGGTAGAGGTACGCAGTATTTT
j_call: TRBJ1-1; v_call: TRBV27; clone_size: -; d_call: TRBD1; cdr3_aa: CASSPRQGIMNTEAFF; cdr3_nt: TGTGCCAGCAGTCCCCGACAGGGGATCATGAACACTGAAGCTTTCTTT
j_call: TRBJ1-2; v_call: TRBV18; clone_size: -; d_call: -; cdr3_aa: CASSPPAREYYGYTF; cdr3_nt: TGTGCCAGCTCACCACCGGCCAGGGAATACTATGGCTACACCTTC
j_call: TRBJ2-5; v_call: TRBV29-1; clone_size: -; d_call: -; cdr3_aa: CSVGEGDRAAQYF; cdr3_nt: TGCAGCGTGGGGGAGGGGGACCGGGCGGCCCAGTACTTC
j_call: TRBJ2-5; v_call: TRBV5-4; clone_size: -; d_call: -; cdr3_aa: CASSRTNREETQYF; cdr3_nt: TGTGCCAGCAGCCGGACAAACAGGGAAGAGACCCAGTACTTC
j_call: TRBJ2-5; v_call: TRBV7-2; clone_size: -; d_call: TRBD2; cdr3_aa: CASSTRLAGGQETQYF; cdr3_nt: TGTGCCAGCAGCACCCGACTAGCGGGAGGACAAGAGACCCAGTACTTC
j_call: TRBJ2-1; v_call: TRBV7-3; clone_size: few; d_call: -; cdr3_aa: CASSALGGLGNEQFF; cdr3_nt: TGTGCCAGCAGCGCCCTGGGTGGGCTCGGCAATGAGCAGTTCTTC
j_call: TRBJ2-1; v_call: TRBV5-1; clone_size: -; d_call: TRBD2; cdr3_aa: CASSLGRREANNEQFF; cdr3_nt: TGCGCCAGCAGCTTGGGTCGGCGGGAGGCTAACAATGAGCAGTTCTTC
j_call: TRBJ1-5; v_call: TRBV12-5; clone_size: few; d_call: TRBD1; cdr3_aa: CASGYGQGAGQPQHF; cdr3_nt: TGTGCTAGTGGTTACGGACAGGGGGCTGGTCAGCCCCAGCATTTT
j_call: TRBJ2-3; v_call: TRBV6-5; clone_size: few; d_call: -; cdr3_aa: CASSYRGKDTQYF; cdr3_nt: TGTGCCAGCAGTTACCGGGGGAAGGATACGCAGTATTTT